The 27 T cell receptor beta chains reported below all come from one sample, sequenced in a study of cytomegalovirus exposure and HLA in healthy donors. It was with 60 Vbeta and 13 Jbeta primers that the PCR ran. Generated by immunoSEQ multiplex PCR, the TCRdb table keeps only in-frame clones and is missing some. The sample carries some 120,000 clones, approximately 15% recorded once. The sequenced material came from PBMCs. These receptors were taken from a woman aged 18-29 years in good health and CMV-seronegative.

This clone has a handful of counts. The genes are TRBV14 and TRBJ1-1; 10 bases line up with TRBD1. The CDR3 loop spans 17 amino acids. Looked up from germline, CDR1 is SGHDN and CDR2 is FVKESK. The ends lost 3 bases at V and 4 bases at J; junction bases unmatched: 11. CDR3 amino acids: CASSHYRDRGIGTEAFF. The CDR3, as DNA: TGTGCCAGCAGCCACTACCGGGACAGGGGAATTGGCACTGAAGCTTTCTTT.

The V and J genes are TRBV2 and TRBJ2-7, with D unclear. Germline lookup yields CDR1 SNHLY and CDR2 FYNNEI. The CDR3 is 15 residues long. Trimming cost V 3 bases and J 0 bases, with 12 bases left between them. CDR3 bases: TGTGCCAGCAGTGATTCCGCGGAGAGCTCCTACGAGCAGTACTTC. It is translated as CASSDSAESSYEQYF. Full variable domain (missing parts from reference TRBV2 and TRBJ2-7): EPEVTQTPSHQVTQMGQEVILRCVPISNHLYFYWYRQILGQKVEFLVSFYNNEISEKSEIFDDQFSVERPDGSNFTLKIRSTKLEDSAMYFCASSDSAESSYEQYFGPGTRLTVT.

This chain joins TRBV9 and TRBJ2-5; possibly TRBD2 for D (6 bases). Trimming shortened V by 4 bases and J by 5 bases, and 15 bases separated the two germline ends. The V gene's germline CDR1 is SGDLS and CDR2 YYNGEE. This CDR3 contains 14 residues. In DNA, the CDR3 is TGTGCCAGCAGCCGATCTAGCGTTACTGAGACCCAGTACTTC. It is translated as CASSRSSVTETQYF.

The CDR3 reads CASRWTAFGSADEKLFF. CDR3 in DNA: TGTGCCAGTCGGTGGACCGCCTTCGGGAGTGCGGATGAAAAACTGTTTTTT. This rearrangement joins TRBV19 to TRBJ1-4; D not certain. V dropped 8 bases and J dropped 6 bases, with 25 bases sitting between them. The length of the CDR3 is 17 residues. The V gene's germline CDR1 is LNHDA and CDR2 SQIVND (reference sequence).

The chain is built from TRBV27 and TRBJ2-7; a possible D gene is TRBD1 (6 bases). The CDR3 covers 14 residues. Trimming took 7 bases from V and 5 from J, leaving 18 bases between them. The germline gives CDR1 MNHEY, CDR2 SMNVEV (reference sequence). The CDR3 region is CASTQAHRAHEQYF. The CDR3, as DNA: TGTGCCAGCACCCAGGCCCACAGGGCCCACGAGCAGTACTTC.

This chain joins TRBV2 and TRBJ2-1; 7 bases agree with TRBD2. There are 12 residues in the CDR3. Germline values: CDR1 SNHLY, CDR2 FYNNEI. Trimming at V came to 7 bases and at J to 10 bases, leaving 7 bases not matched to a gene. The CDR3 protein is CASTQGREEQFF. The CDR3, as DNA: TGTGCCAGCACCCAAGGGCGGGAGGAGCAGTTCTTC.

The chain is built from TRBV27 and TRBJ1-2; no definite D call. Trimming removed 4 bases at V and 4 bases at J, with 10 bases between. Germline loops: CDR1 MNHEY, CDR2 SMNVEV (reference sequence). This CDR3 is built from 13 residues. Written as DNA, the CDR3 is TGTGCCAGCAGTTCCCGGGATTTCTATGGCTACACCTTC. This encodes CASSSRDFYGYTF.

V usage is TRBV20-1 and J usage is TRBJ1-1; TRBD1 is a possible D gene (6 bases). The CDR3 is 10 residues long. The V gene's germline CDR1 is DFQATT and CDR2 SNEGSKA (reference sequence). Trimming cost V 6 bases and J 6 bases, with 8 bases left between them. CDR3 bases: TGCAGTGCCAGGACAGCTGAAGCTTTCTTT. Residues: CSARTAEAFF.

The chain combines TRBV9 with TRBJ2-5; 13 bases match TRBD2. V trimming: 3 bases; J trimming: 4 bases; junction bases outside the gene matches: 0. The CDR3 totals 14 residues. The germline V gene has CDR1 SGDLS and CDR2 YYNGEE. DNA for the CDR3: TGTGCCAGCAGCGGGACTAGCGGGGGAGAGACCCAGTACTTC. Its protein product is CASSGTSGGETQYF.

The genes are TRBV27 and TRBJ1-6; D is uncertain. The V end was cut by 0 bases, the J end by 8 bases, with 8 bases between. The CDR3 totals 14 residues. Germline V lookup: CDR1 MNHEY, CDR2 SMNVEV (reference sequence). CDR3 DNA: TGTGCCAGCAGTTTATCCGGTCCGGATTCACCCCTCCACTTT. Translating gives CASSLSGPDSPLHF.

This CDR3 is CASSPREGEQFF. The CDR3 nucleotides are TGTGCCAGCTCACCCAGGGAGGGTGAGCAGTTCTTC. This sequence joins TRBV18 and TRBJ2-1; the match to TRBD2 covers 7 bases. With V trimmed by 3 bases and J by 9 bases, 2 bases remained unmatched. CDR1 is KGHSH and CDR2 is LQKENI in the germline V gene. This CDR3 comprises 12 residues.

This clone was picked up a small number of times. The chain is built from TRBV7-2 and TRBJ2-5, with D perhaps TRBD2 (6 bases). Germline V gene data show CDR1 as SGHTA and CDR2 as FQGNSA. The V end was cut by 3 bases, the J end by 5 bases, with 13 bases between. This CDR3 is 14 amino acids long. The CDR3 DNA follows: TGTGCCAGCAGCTTCGTAGGCGGGGTGGAGACCCAGTACTTC. It specifies CASSFVGGVETQYF.

The chain employs TRBV7-9 and TRBJ2-7; perhaps TRBD2 as D (5 bases). V was trimmed by 0 bases and J by 5 bases, leaving 11 bases between them. The CDR3 runs to 14 residues. CDR1 is SEHNR and CDR2 is FQNEAQ in the germline V gene (reference sequence). The CDR3 DNA is TGTGCCAGCAGCTTAGCGACTACTCGGGACGAGCAGTACTTC. Translated: CASSLATTRDEQYF.

This clone was found a few times. The chain couples TRBV19 to TRBJ1-2; TRBD1 matches at 8 bases. V gave up 3 bases and J gave up 3 bases; unmatched junction bases: 0. The CDR3 contains 13 residues. Germline CDR1 and CDR2: LNHDA and SQIVND (reference sequence). CDR3: CASSMDRDYGYTF. The CDR3 DNA follows: TGTGCCAGTAGTATGGACAGGGACTATGGCTACACCTTC.

The gene calls are TRBV7-8 and TRBJ2-1; 15 nucleotides agree with TRBD2. This CDR3 has 17 residues. Germline V CDR1 and CDR2: SGHVS, FQNEAQ. After removal of 3 bases from V and 9 bases from J, the junction contained 9 bases not matched to a gene. In nucleotides, the CDR3 is TGTGCCAGCAGCTTGCCCGGACTAGCGGGAGGGTCGGGTGAGCAGTTCTTC. This sequence encodes CASSLPGLAGGSGEQFF. The whole variable domain, filled in from reference TRBV7-8 and TRBJ2-1, reads GAGVSQSPRYKVAKRGQDVALRCDPISGHVSLFWYQQALGQGPEFLTYFQNEAQLDKSGLPSDRFFAERPEGSVSTLKIQRTQQEDSAVYLCASSLPGLAGGSGEQFFGPGTRLTVL.

This clone came up a few times. V and J are TRBV19 and TRBJ1-1, with D maybe TRBD1 (5 bases). Looked up from germline, CDR1 is LNHDA and CDR2 is SQIVND (reference sequence). The V and J ends lost 10 bases and 4 bases respectively, with 16 bases between them. The CDR3 has 13 residues. The CDR3: CATAYQGGTEAFF. The CDR3 nucleotides read TGTGCCACCGCTTACCAGGGTGGCACTGAAGCTTTCTTT.

The chain employs TRBV5-1 and TRBJ2-2, with 9 bases identical to TRBD2. This CDR3 is built from 16 residues. The V gene end was trimmed by 6 bases and the J gene end by 3 bases; junction bases not matched to a gene: 9. In germline, CDR1 is SGHRS, CDR2 YFSETQ. The CDR3 sequence: CASKAGGPGDTGELFF. CDR3 nucleotide sequence: TGCGCCAGCAAGGCGGGAGGGCCGGGCGACACCGGGGAGCTGTTTTTT.

The CDR3 bases are TGCGCCAGCAGCTTTGCGGGGACGAACACTGAAGCTTTCTTT. It is translated as CASSFAGTNTEAFF. The chain has TRBV5-1 and TRBJ1-1; the D gene is possibly TRBD1 (5 bases). V dropped 2 bases and J dropped 1 base, with 9 bases sitting between them. This CDR3 is 14 amino acids long. CDR1 SGHRS and CDR2 YFSETQ come from the germline V gene.

The rearrangement joins TRBV6-1 to TRBJ2-7; TRBD1 might be the D (5 bases). V was clipped by 5 bases and J by 3 bases, with 14 bases between them. Per the germline V gene, CDR1 is MNHNS and CDR2 is SASEGT. The CDR3 covers 14 residues. CDR3 protein: CASSRGPEIYEQYF. The CDR3 nucleotides are TGTGCCAGCAGTAGGGGCCCGGAGATCTACGAGCAGTACTTC.

The chain uses TRBV2 and TRBJ2-7; 12 bases are a match to TRBD1. Trimming cost V 7 bases and J 12 bases; bases outside gene matches: 10. In germline, CDR1 is SNHLY, CDR2 FYNNEI. The CDR3 has 13 amino acids. The CDR3 loop is CASNGGTGGTRYF. CDR3 nucleotide sequence: TGTGCCAGCAATGGGGGGACAGGGGGCACCCGGTACTTC.

This sequence joins TRBV28 and TRBJ1-4; 9 nucleotides agree with TRBD1. CDR3 size: 14 residues. Germline V gene lookup returns CDR1 MDHEN and CDR2 SYDVKM. Unmatched junction bases numbered 10, after V lost 7 bases and J lost 10 bases. CDR3 loop: CASTMDRGRGKLFF. In DNA form, the CDR3 reads TGTGCCAGCACGATGGACAGGGGTAGGGGAAAACTGTTTTTT.

CDR3 sequence: CAISDNNQPQHF. CDR3 nucleotide sequence: TGTGCCATCTCGGACAACAATCAGCCCCAGCATTTT. V usage is TRBV10-3 and J usage is TRBJ1-5; possibly TRBD1 for D (5 bases). The germline V and J ends were trimmed by 8 bases and 3 bases, with 8 bases remaining between them. CDR1 is ENHRY and CDR2 is SYGVKD in the germline V gene. The CDR3 covers 12 residues.

The chain employs TRBV19 and TRBJ2-3; 9 nucleotides line up with TRBD1. This CDR3 contains 13 residues. After removal of 10 bases from V and 4 bases from J, the junction contained 6 bases not matched to a gene. Germline V gene lookup returns CDR1 LNHDA and CDR2 SQIVND (reference sequence). The CDR3 sequence is CATEGQGPDTQYF. The CDR3 nucleotides read TGTGCCACTGAGGGACAGGGTCCAGATACGCAGTATTTT.

This clone was counted a few times. This chain connects TRBV5-6 to TRBJ1-4; 11 nucleotides match TRBD1. The ends lost 0 bases at V and 6 bases at J; junction bases unmatched: 4. In germline, CDR1 is SGHDT, CDR2 YYEEEE. There are 16 residues in the CDR3. CDR3 in DNA: TGTGCCAGCAGCTTGGCCGGGACAGGGGGTTATGAAAAACTGTTTTTT. Protein: CASSLAGTGGYEKLFF.

The genes are TRBV4-1 and TRBJ2-5; perhaps TRBD2 as D (5 bases). The V gene lost 5 bases and the J gene lost 5 bases, with 27 bases spanning the gap. CDR3 length equals 18 residues. Germline V gene sequence: CDR1 MGHRA, CDR2 YSYEKL. As DNA, the CDR3 is TGCGCCAGCAGCGAAGGCCCCAACGCCCCCGGGTCGGGGGAGACCCAGTACTTC. It specifies CASSEGPNAPGSGETQYF.

The chain uses TRBV7-3 and TRBJ2-6; TRBD1 agrees at 7 bases. The CDR3 has 16 amino acids. Trimming removed 5 bases from V and 4 bases from J; junction bases left unmatched: 8. Germline assignment: CDR1 SGHTA and CDR2 FQGTGA. In nucleotides, the CDR3 is TGTGCCAGCAGCCTAGAGGGGGCATCGGGGGCCAACGTCCTGACTTTC. Its protein product is CASSLEGASGANVLTF.

This clone was seen a handful of times. The V gene is TRBV28, the J gene TRBJ1-5, with a possible D match to TRBD1 (6 bases). V was clipped by 6 bases and J by 4 bases, with 25 bases between them. The germline V gene has CDR1 MDHEN and CDR2 SYDVKM. CDR3 size: 18 residues. In nucleotides, the CDR3 is TGTGCCAGCAGCTCATTACAGGGACCAGCTATAGATAATCAGCCCCAGCATTTT. Translating gives CASSSLQGPAIDNQPQHF.